Each of the 30 T cell receptor beta chains below was sequenced from the same sample in a study of shared clonotypes between healthy human individuals. The assay was immunoSEQ multiplex PCR, and TCRdb's table has in-frame clones only and misses some. Of about 470,000 clones in the sample, 75% to 85% were seen once. The sequencing input was PBMCs. Source of these receptors: a middle-aged woman in good health. Some clones in this sample may be carry-over from other donors' samples.

DNA for the CDR3: TGTGCCAGCAGCCCGGACAGGGTGAAGTCACCCCTCCACTTT. It encodes CASSPDRVKSPLHF. The chain has TRBV7-9 and TRBJ1-6, with 8 nucleotides matching TRBD1. The CDR3 loop spans 14 amino acids. Germline CDR1 is SEHNR and CDR2 is FQNEAQ (reference sequence). J gave up 10 bases and V 5 bases, and 7 bases lay outside the gene matches.

This clone was found a few times. The chain uses TRBV6-5 and TRBJ1-1; D gene ambiguous. This CDR3 spans 14 amino acids. Germline V gene lookup returns CDR1 MNHEY and CDR2 SVGAGI. The ends were cut back, 2 bases at V and 1 base at J, with 8 bases in the middle. The CDR3 is CASSYPGSNTEAFF. For the CDR3, the DNA is TGTGCCAGCAGTTACCCGGGATCGAACACTGAAGCTTTCTTT.

The chain has TRBV7-9 and TRBJ2-5; possible D gene TRBD1, 5 bases. The J call is in doubt because the DNA end fits TRBJ2-7 better. The CDR3 sequence is 13 residues long. Germline V lookup: CDR1 SEHNR, CDR2 FQNEAQ (reference sequence). The CDR3 loop reads CASRQGLLDEQYF. Written as DNA, the CDR3 is TGTGCCAGCCGTCAGGGTCTGCTCGACGAGCAGTACTTC.

The J gene is TRBJ2-3, the V gene TRBV5-6, with TRBD1 identical over 9 bases. This CDR3 is built from 14 residues. Trimming removed 4 bases from V and 6 bases from J; junction bases left unmatched: 6. CDR1 and CDR2 from the germline V gene are SGHDT and YYEEEE. CDR3 in amino acids: CASSAGQGRDTQYF. Here the CDR3 DNA reads TGTGCCAGCAGCGCGGGACAGGGTCGGGATACGCAGTATTTT.

V usage is TRBV29-1 and J usage is TRBJ2-3; perhaps TRBD1 as D (6 bases). Germline loops: CDR1 SQVTM, CDR2 ANQGSEA. There are 14 residues in the CDR3. Trimming removed 4 bases from V and 6 bases from J, with 17 bases in between. The CDR3 sequence: CSVALDSLGDTQYF. CDR3 nucleotides: TGCAGCGTTGCCCTGGACAGCCTGGGGGATACGCAGTATTTT.

This clone was counted between two and nine times. The V call is TRBV4-1, the J call TRBJ2-7, with 7 bases lining up with TRBD2. Unmatched junction bases numbered 15, after V lost 0 bases and J lost 4 bases. Germline CDR1 MGHRA, CDR2 YSYEKL. The CDR3 length is 18 residues. This CDR3 is CASSQDLRSGKGRYEQYF. In DNA, the CDR3 is TGCGCCAGCAGCCAAGATCTCCGAAGCGGGAAGGGTCGGTACGAGCAGTACTTC.

The gene calls are TRBV7-9 and TRBJ2-7; unclear D gene. The V gene lost 4 bases and the J gene lost 6 bases, with 13 bases spanning the gap. This CDR3 has 13 amino acids. Germline assignment: CDR1 SEHNR and CDR2 FQNEAQ (reference sequence). The DNA of the CDR3 is TGTGCCAGCAGCTCCCGGGCCCTGGGCGAGCAGTACTTC. It codes for CASSSRALGEQYF.

The gene calls are TRBV30 and TRBJ1-1, with D unresolved. This CDR3 has 14 residues. The germline CDR1 and CDR2 sequences are GTSNPN and SVGIG (reference sequence). The germline V and J ends were trimmed by 4 bases and 5 bases, with 17 bases remaining between them. The CDR3 here is CAWTPRSPGTEAFF. CDR3 DNA sequence: TGTGCCTGGACCCCGAGGTCTCCCGGGACTGAAGCTTTCTTT.

The chain is built from TRBV4-3 and TRBJ2-3; D is perhaps TRBD2 (6 bases). Per the germline V gene, CDR1 is LGHNA and CDR2 is YSLEER. Trimming cost V 0 bases and J 4 bases, with 17 bases left between them. The CDR3 is 17 residues long. CDR3 protein: CASSQDARRERADTQYF. The CDR3 DNA follows: TGCGCCAGCAGCCAAGATGCCCGTCGGGAGCGGGCAGATACGCAGTATTTT.

The genes are TRBV7-9 and TRBJ2-5; perhaps D is TRBD1 or TRBD2 (5 bases each). Trimming took 4 bases from V and 11 from J, leaving 14 bases between them. Germline CDR1 is SEHNR and CDR2 is FQNEAQ (reference sequence). The CDR3 is made up of 12 amino acids. CDR3 protein: CASSSRDPSQYF. The CDR3 bases are TGTGCCAGCAGCTCGAGGGACCCGTCTCAGTACTTC.

J is TRBJ2-7 and V is TRBV6-5; D unclear. This CDR3 contains 11 residues. The V gene's germline CDR1 is MNHEY and CDR2 SVGAGI. V lost 6 bases and J 3 bases, leaving 6 bases between the germline ends. CDR3 protein: CASRTLYEQYF. The CDR3 DNA sequence: TGTGCCAGCAGGACGCTCTACGAGCAGTACTTC.

This chain uses TRBV6-1 with TRBJ1-2, with TRBD1 matching 7 bases. The CDR3 has 13 amino acids. In germline, CDR1 is MNHNS, CDR2 SASEGT. V dropped 7 bases and J dropped 5; count of bases not matched to a gene: 7. The CDR3 is CASIADRDYGYTF. The CDR3 DNA reads as TGTGCCAGCATTGCCGACAGGGATTATGGCTACACCTTC.

The rearrangement uses TRBV30 and TRBJ2-3; 8 positions match TRBD2. There are 14 residues in the CDR3. CDR1 and CDR2 from the germline V gene are GTSNPN and SVGIG (reference sequence). V gave up 1 base and J gave up 8 bases; unmatched junction bases: 8. The CDR3 nucleotides are TGTGCCTGGAGTGCTTTAGCGGGACTCGCTACGCAGTATTTT. Amino acid sequence: CAWSALAGLATQYF.

The chain employs TRBV7-2 and TRBJ2-5; no firm D call. V lost 4 bases, J lost 1 base, and 16 bases lay in between. Per germline, CDR1 SGHTA and CDR2 FQGNSA. The CDR3 length is 16 residues. The CDR3 nucleotides read TGTGCCAGCAGCTCCTTACCGTTCTCCTTCCAAGAGACCCAGTACTTC. Its protein is CASSSLPFSFQETQYF.

The DNA of the CDR3 is TGCAGCGTTGAAGATCGTAGGGACAGGGACTACGAGCAGTACTTC. Translating gives CSVEDRRDRDYEQYF. The rearrangement uses TRBV29-1 and TRBJ2-7; TRBD1 matches at 9 bases. The germline CDR1 and CDR2 sequences are SQVTM and ANQGSEA. The CDR3 contains 15 residues. With 0 bases clipped from V and 3 bases from J, the junction kept 6 bases outside the gene matches.

The CDR3 DNA is TGCGCCAGCAGCTTAAGACAGGGGAAGGACGGGGAGCTGTTTTTT. This encodes CASSLRQGKDGELFF. This chain links TRBV5-1 with TRBJ2-2; 8 nucleotides match TRBD1. V trimming: 2 bases; J trimming: 7 bases; junction bases outside the gene matches: 7. Germline V gene lookup returns CDR1 SGHRS and CDR2 YFSETQ. CDR3 length: 15 residues.

The chain recombines TRBV7-9 with TRBJ1-1, with TRBD1 as a possible D gene (5 bases). The CDR3 totals 13 residues. Germline lookup yields CDR1 SEHNR and CDR2 FQNEAQ (reference sequence). The V end was cut by 6 bases, the J end by 3 bases, with 11 bases between. The CDR3 sequence is CASSLQGDTEAFF. The CDR3 nucleotides are TGTGCCAGCAGTCTGCAGGGTGACACTGAAGCTTTCTTT. The full variable domain, rest sourced from reference TRBV7-9 and TRBJ1-1, is DTGVSQNPRHKITKRGQNVTFRCDPISEHNRLYWYRQTLGQGPEFLTYFQNEAQLEKSRLLSDRFSAERPKGSFSTLEIQRTEQGDSAMYLCASSLQGDTEAFFGQGTRLTVV.

This CDR3 reads CASSMASGRGSEQYF. The CDR3, as DNA: TGTGCCAGTAGTATGGCTAGCGGGCGAGGGAGCGAGCAGTACTTC. The rearrangement uses TRBV19 and TRBJ2-7, with 8 bases that match TRBD2. Germline V CDR1 and CDR2: LNHDA, SQIVND (reference sequence). The junction had 10 bases not matched to a gene; V was cut back by 3 bases and J by 6 bases. CDR3 length: 15 residues. The full variable domain, completed using reference TRBV19 and TRBJ2-7, is DGGITQSPKYLFRKEGQNVTLSCEQNLNHDAMYWYRQDPGQGLRLIYYSQIVNDFQKGDIAEGYSVSREKKESFPLTVTSAQKNPTAFYLCASSMASGRGSEQYFGPGTRLTVT.

This clone has a handful of counts. J is TRBJ1-2 and V is TRBV7-3, with D possibly matching TRBD1 (6 bases). This CDR3 region has 13 residues. The V gene's germline CDR1 is SGHTA and CDR2 FQGTGA. Between the trimmed V and J ends, which lost 4 bases and 6 bases, there was a span of 12 bases. This chain's CDR3 is CASSSGGGDGYTF. The DNA of the CDR3 is TGTGCCAGCAGCTCCGGAGGGGGGGATGGCTACACCTTC.

CDR3: CASSLGTGNTNEKLFF. In nucleotides, the CDR3 is TGTGCCAGCAGCCTCGGGACAGGGAATACTAATGAAAAACTGTTTTTT. The chain is built from TRBV7-9 and TRBJ1-4; 9 nucleotides align to TRBD1. With 5 bases clipped from V and 2 bases from J, the junction kept 6 bases outside the gene matches. The CDR3 has 16 amino acids. Germline lookup yields CDR1 SEHNR and CDR2 FQNEAQ (reference sequence).

This chain uses TRBV9 with TRBJ2-7; weak D call: TRBD1 (5 bases). In germline, CDR1 is SGDLS, CDR2 YYNGEE. The CDR3 totals 12 residues. The V gene lost 4 bases and the J gene lost 6 bases, with 11 bases spanning the gap. Here the CDR3 reads CASSPGGAEQYF. The CDR3 DNA sequence: TGTGCCAGCAGCCCTGGTGGGGCCGAGCAGTACTTC.

This clone is a singleton in its sample. The chain is built from TRBV2 and TRBJ2-7; 7 nucleotides align to TRBD1. Germline CDR1 and CDR2: SNHLY and FYNNEI. This CDR3 comprises 18 residues. Trimming removed 2 bases from V and 4 bases from J; junction bases left unmatched: 17. The CDR3 region is CASSERGRIVRGKYEQYF. The CDR3 bases are TGTGCCAGCAGTGAAAGGGGGCGGATAGTACGAGGGAAATACGAGCAGTACTTC.

This sequence joins TRBV7-9 and TRBJ2-7, with no clear D. Germline CDR1 SEHNR, CDR2 FQNEAQ (reference sequence). V was shortened by 4 bases and J by 7 bases, with 11 bases between the two germline ends. The CDR3 runs 12 residues. Here the CDR3 DNA reads TGTGCCAGCAGCTCCAGTTATCGGGAGCAGTACTTC. Translating it yields CASSSSYREQYF.

This clone has more than one count but fewer than ten. The chain is built from TRBV19 and TRBJ1-5, with a possible D match to TRBD1 (5 bases). Trimming took off 6 bases at V and 1 base at J, with 10 bases between the two ends. The CDR3 has 14 residues. CDR1 LNHDA and CDR2 SQIVND come from the germline V gene (reference sequence). The CDR3 loop reads CASRGRTSNQPQHF. Here the CDR3 DNA reads TGTGCCAGTAGGGGACGGACAAGCAATCAGCCCCAGCATTTT.

J is TRBJ2-5 and V is TRBV5-1, with 11 bases matching TRBD2. The CDR3 is 14 residues long. Germline CDR1 is SGHRS and CDR2 is YFSETQ. V was pared by 4 bases and J by 4 bases, with 3 bases of the junction left unmatched. The CDR3 sequence: CASSPGTSGETQYF. The CDR3 region has the DNA TGCGCCAGCAGCCCTGGGACTAGCGGAGAGACCCAGTACTTC.

The chain joins TRBV10-3 to TRBJ2-7; tentatively, D is TRBD2 (7 bases). Trimming left V 7 bases short and J 3 bases short, with 19 bases between. The CDR3 runs to 15 residues. Germline CDR1 and CDR2: ENHRY and SYGVKD. CDR3 in DNA: TGTGCCATCAATAGGGGAGGGGGAGGGGGCTACGAGCAGTACTTC. This gives the protein CAINRGGGGGYEQYF.

The V and J genes are TRBV19 and TRBJ2-3; 8 bases align to TRBD1. In germline, CDR1 is LNHDA, CDR2 SQIVND (reference sequence). The trim removed 3 bases at V and 5 bases at J, leaving 13 bases unmatched. This CDR3 has 17 amino acids. The CDR3 reads CASSIRQGNIGRDTQYF. The DNA of the CDR3 is TGTGCCAGTAGTATTCGACAGGGGAACATCGGGAGAGATACGCAGTATTTT.

The V call is TRBV15, the J call TRBJ2-5; TRBD1 matches at 8 bases. V shed 0 bases, J shed 4 bases, and the junction held 7 bases outside the gene matches. CDR1 is LNHNV and CDR2 is YYDKDF in the germline V gene (reference sequence). CDR3 length: 16 amino acids. DNA for the CDR3: TGTGCCACCAGCAGAGATCCGCGGACAGGGACAGAGACCCAGTACTTC. It is translated as CATSRDPRTGTETQYF.

The chain has TRBV21-1 and TRBJ2-5; the D call of TRBD1 is as the table states it, not checked on the DNA. TRBV21-1 is a pseudogene segment. This CDR3 spans 14 amino acids. CDR3 sequence: CASRSGTTEETQYF. CDR3 sequence (DNA): TGTGCCAGCAGATCCGGGACAACGGAAGAGACCCAGTACTTC.

This chain uses TRBV19 with TRBJ1-1; 7 bases are a match to TRBD1. J was trimmed by 7 bases and V by 7 bases; bases with no gene match: 9. Germline CDR1 reads LNHDA; CDR2 reads SQIVND (reference sequence). This CDR3 has 13 amino acids. This CDR3 is CASNHPPGGEAFF. The CDR3 nucleotides read TGTGCCAGTAACCACCCCCCAGGGGGTGAAGCTTTCTTT.